The 18 T cell receptor beta chains presented below share a single source sample, sequenced in a study of blood T cell repertoires in COVID-19. Profiled with immunoSEQ multiplex PCR; TCRdb holds only in-frame clones, not every one. This sample has fewer than 140,000 clones; about three quarters occur once, and the top ten carry 6.2%. The sequenced material came from peripheral blood. The receptors derive from an elderly man with COVID-19, enrolled during active disease.

This clone was observed many times. The chain couples TRBV6-6 to TRBJ1-2, with D hard to call. This CDR3 spans 12 amino acids. Trimming stripped 7 bases from V and 4 bases from J, with 10 bases between. Germline V lookup: CDR1 MNHNY, CDR2 SVGAGI (reference sequence). The CDR3 DNA sequence: TGTGCCAGCACCCTACCAGGCTATGGCTACACCTTC. Its protein product is CASTLPGYGYTF.

The chain recombines TRBV19 with TRBJ2-7; 7 bases are shared with TRBD1. The CDR3 sequence is 13 residues long. The trim removed 7 bases at V and 3 bases at J, leaving 6 bases unmatched. The germline V gene has CDR1 LNHDA and CDR2 SQIVND (reference sequence). The CDR3 sequence: CASIGDSLYEQYF. CDR3 DNA sequence: TGTGCCAGTATCGGGGACAGCCTCTACGAGCAGTACTTC.

This sequence joins TRBV7-3 and TRBJ2-5, with no clear D. The CDR3 has 15 residues. The ends were cut back, 5 bases at V and 2 bases at J, with 15 bases in the middle. In germline, CDR1 is SGHTA, CDR2 FQGTGA. The CDR3 DNA follows: TGTGCCAGCAGCCCTGCTGCGGCCCTACAAGAGACCCAGTACTTC. Its translation is CASSPAAALQETQYF.

This clone came up once. This chain uses TRBV2 with TRBJ2-7; 13 nucleotides align to TRBD2. Trimming took 5 bases from V and 4 from J; bases not matched to a gene: 5. Germline V gene data show CDR1 as SNHLY and CDR2 as FYNNEI. The CDR3 loop spans 15 amino acids. The CDR3 DNA is TGTGCCAGCAGTCGACTAGCGGGAGGCAATTACGAGCAGTACTTC. Translation gives CASSRLAGGNYEQYF.

The V call is TRBV18, the J call TRBJ1-3, with D uncertain. Trimming removed 5 bases at V and 0 bases at J, with 8 bases between. The CDR3 sequence is 14 residues long. Germline values: CDR1 KGHSH, CDR2 LQKENI. CDR3 loop: CASSASISGNTIYF. DNA of the CDR3: TGTGCCAGCTCAGCGTCTATCTCTGGAAACACCATATATTTT.

J is TRBJ1-5 and V is TRBV13; D is uncertain. CDR1 and CDR2 (germline): PRHDT, FYEKMQ (reference sequence). V was cut by 3 bases and J by 2 bases, with 5 bases left in between. This CDR3 region has 13 residues. The CDR3 bases are TGTGCCAGCAGCTTTGCAGGCAATCAGCCCCAGCATTTT. Translation: CASSFAGNQPQHF. Looking up the rest from reference TRBV13 and TRBJ1-5 gives the full variable domain: AAGVIQSPRHLIKEKRETATLKCYPIPRHDTVYWYQQGPGQDPQFLISFYEKMQSDKGSIPDRFSAQQFSDYHSELNMSSLELGDSALYFCASSFAGNQPQHFGDGTRLSIL.

The rearrangement joins TRBV21-1 to TRBJ2-6; TRBD2 was called by the table and not checked on the DNA. TRBV21-1 is shown as a pseudogene. The CDR3 totals 13 residues. CDR3 residues: CASSNCRTPSNPF. CDR3 DNA sequence: TGTGCCAGCAGCAATTGTCGGACTCCTTCTAATCCTTTC.

The V gene is TRBV4-3, the J gene TRBJ1-2; tentatively, D is TRBD1 (5 bases). Germline-derived CDR1 and CDR2 are LGHNA and YSLEER. Trimming left V 0 bases short and J 4 bases short, with 15 bases between. This CDR3 is 16 amino acids long. The CDR3 DNA sequence: TGCGCCAGCAGCCAAGATGGGTCAGGGTGGGGCTATGGCTACACCTTC. Encoded protein: CASSQDGSGWGYGYTF.

The chain couples TRBV3-1 (or the pseudogene TRBV3-2) to TRBJ2-1; tentatively, D is TRBD2 (6 bases). The CDR3 runs to 15 residues. Germline CDR1 reads LGHDT; CDR2 reads YNNKEL (reference sequence). V gave up 0 bases and J gave up 10 bases, with 16 bases separating them. The DNA of the CDR3 is TGTGCCAGCAGCCAAGAGGTACTAGCAGTGAGGGAGCAGTTCTTC. This codes for CASSQEVLAVREQFF.

CDR3 in DNA: TGTGCCACGGGAGTGGGGGATACGCAGTATTTT. Its translation: CATGVGDTQYF. The chain employs TRBV10-3 and TRBJ2-3, with D tentatively TRBD2 (6 bases). The CDR3 covers 11 residues. V lost 10 bases and J lost 6, with 11 bases in between. Per germline, CDR1 ENHRY and CDR2 SYGVKD.

The V and J genes are TRBV5-4 and TRBJ1-1; D not certain. Germline-derived CDR1 and CDR2 are SGHNT and YYREEE (reference sequence). Trimming stripped 4 bases from V and 4 bases from J, with 8 bases between. This CDR3 is 12 amino acids long. The CDR3 here is CASSPESTEAFF. CDR3 nucleotides: TGTGCCAGCAGCCCGGAGAGCACTGAAGCTTTCTTT.

This clone came up once. The chain uses TRBV6-4 and TRBJ2-2; no firm D call. Between the trimmed V and J ends, which lost 3 bases and 8 bases, there was a span of 10 bases. CDR1 and CDR2 (germline): MRHNA, SNTAGT. This CDR3 spans 13 amino acids. In DNA form, the CDR3 reads TGTGCCAGCAGTGAGAGTCTAGAAGGGGAGCTGTTTTTT. Translation gives CASSESLEGELFF.

In this sample, this clone turned up a few times. The V gene is TRBV9, the J gene TRBJ2-7, with 8 bases lining up with TRBD1. CDR3 length equals 14 residues. Germline V gives CDR1 SGDLS, CDR2 YYNGEE. With 0 bases clipped from V and 3 bases from J, the junction kept 2 bases outside the gene matches. The CDR3 DNA reads as TGTGCCAGCAGCGTAGCTACAGGGGGCTACGAGCAGTACTTC. Translated: CASSVATGGYEQYF. Based on the CDR3 plus reference TRBV9 and TRBJ2-7, the full variable domain is DSGVTQTPKHLITATGQRVTLRCSPRSGDLSVYWYQQSLDQGLQFLIQYYNGEERAKGNILERFSAQQFPDLHSELNLSSLELGDSALYFCASSVATGGYEQYFGPGTRLTVT.

Remarks on this clone: The junction shows a germline mismatch at one end, possibly a read error. V and J are TRBV5-4 and TRBJ1-6; 8 bases align to TRBD1. The CDR3 covers 16 residues. The germline V gene has CDR1 SGHNT and CDR2 YYREEE (reference sequence). CDR3 coding DNA: TGTGCCAGCAGCTCCGGAGGACAGGGATATAATCCACCCCTCCACTTT. This encodes CASSSGGQGYNPPLHF. The variable domain in full, with the rest retrieved from reference TRBV5-4 and TRBJ1-6, is ETGVTQSPTHLIKTRGQQVTLRCSSQSGHNTVSWYQQALGQGPQFIFQYYREEENGRGNFPPRFSGLQFPNYSSELNVNALELDDSALYLCASSSGGQGYNPPLHFGNGTRLTVT.

There are a few counts of this clone. The chain uses TRBV28 and TRBJ1-1; TRBD1 agrees at 8 bases. Per the germline V gene, CDR1 is MDHEN and CDR2 is SYDVKM. The CDR3 has 15 residues. V was pared by 3 bases and J by 6 bases, with 9 bases of the junction left unmatched. CDR3: CASSFDEDREPEAFF. CDR3 in DNA: TGTGCCAGCAGTTTTGACGAGGACAGGGAGCCTGAAGCTTTCTTT.

The chain uses TRBV28 and TRBJ2-2, with 10 positions matching TRBD2. The junction had 9 bases not matched to a gene; V was cut back by 7 bases and J by 7 bases. Germline assignment: CDR1 MDHEN and CDR2 SYDVKM. CDR3 length equals 15 residues. In nucleotides, the CDR3 is TGTGCCAGCACTAGCCCAGCGGGAGGGCACGGGGAGCTGTTTTTT. This gives the protein CASTSPAGGHGELFF.

The V and J genes are TRBV6-5 and TRBJ2-1, with 11 nucleotides matching TRBD2. Germline values: CDR1 MNHEY, CDR2 SVGAGI. V lost 4 bases, J lost 3 bases, and 5 bases stayed unmatched. The CDR3 spans 16 residues. The CDR3 DNA reads TGTGCCAGCAGTTTGACGACTAGCGGGATCTACAATGAGCAGTTCTTC. Translation gives CASSLTTSGIYNEQFF.

This chain joins TRBV4-3 and TRBJ1-5; no reliable D call. The CDR3 sequence is 16 residues long. CDR1 and CDR2 from the germline V gene are LGHNA and YSLEER. Trimming pared 0 bases from V and 0 bases from J, leaving 9 bases between. CDR3 DNA: TGCGCCAGCAGCCAAGAAACGTCAGTTAGCAATCAGCCCCAGCATTTT. Translating it yields CASSQETSVSNQPQHF.